This T cell receptor (beta chain) was captured in a study of spatial heterogeneity in lung cancer. Overall study: Unique TCR and UMI combinations averaged more than ten appearances each in raw reads.

The CDR3 is made up of 12 amino acids. Germline V CDR1 and CDR2: KGHSH, LQKENI. V gave up 3 bases and J gave up 4 bases, with 6 bases separating them. As for this clonotype: The antigen is not known.

Time point reported: sample taken at primary tumor resection. Unsorted tumor, nontumor lung tissue or cryopreserved PBMC supplied the whole RNA. Donation came from 70 or so patients with untreated early-stage non-small cell lung cancer. Study-wide points: Resection blood, more than follow-up blood, showed ubiquitous expanded tumor TCRs.

TCR cDNA molecules each had a unique molecular identifier. A single record per CDR3 protein comes from TCRdb applying MiXCR to the 5' RACE reads. The data contain over 75,000 distinct CDR3 sequences, about 20% of them singletons. The chain couples TRBV18 to TRBJ2-5; the D is unclear. The source material was PBMCs, sampled at surgery. This sequence originates from a male donor with early-stage non-small cell lung cancer. The CDR3 region is CASSPLGETQYF. The CDR3 nucleotides are TGTGCCAGCTCACCCCTTGGAGAGACCCAGTACTTC.